The 23 T cell receptor beta chains below were found in one sample sequenced in a study of blood T cell repertoires in COVID-19. TCRdb keeps only in-frame clones here, not all; method: immunoSEQ multiplex PCR. The profile shows approximately 230,000 clones, around 88% of them singletons. Sequencing was carried out using PBMCs or T cells enriched from blood (not recorded which). The source of these receptors is a woman in her 50s with acute COVID-19.

The J gene is TRBJ1-4, the V gene TRBV18; a weak D match, TRBD1 (6 bases). The CDR3 totals 13 residues. The germline V gene encodes CDR1 KGHSH and CDR2 LQKENI. Trimming removed 10 bases at V and 4 bases at J, with 13 bases between. CDR3 in amino acids: CATATGINEKLFF. DNA for the CDR3: TGTGCCACCGCGACAGGTATTAATGAAAAACTGTTTTTT.

The chain has TRBV30 and TRBJ2-5; perhaps TRBD1 as D (6 bases). V lost 2 bases to trimming and J lost 5 bases, with 12 bases between them. The CDR3 is 13 residues long. CDR1 is GTSNPN and CDR2 is SVGIG in the germline V gene (reference sequence). In DNA, the CDR3 is TGTGCCTGGAGTCCCCAGGGGACGGAGACCCAGTACTTC. Amino acids: CAWSPQGTETQYF. Based on the CDR3 plus reference TRBV30 and TRBJ2-5, the full variable domain is SQTIHQWPATLVQPVGSPLSLECTVEGTSNPNLYWYRQAAGRGLQLLFYSVGIGQISSEVPQNLSASRPQDRQFILSSKKLLLSDSGFYLCAWSPQGTETQYFGPGTRLLVL.

V gene TRBV5-1 combines with J gene TRBJ2-7, with a tentative D call TRBD1 (6 bases). The CDR3 consists of 17 residues. V lost 2 bases to trimming and J lost 0 bases, with 18 bases between them. Per the germline V gene, CDR1 is SGHRS and CDR2 is YFSETQ. The DNA of the CDR3 is TGCGCCAGCAGCTTAGGGCCAAACAGGGAATTCTCCTACGAGCAGTACTTC. Residues: CASSLGPNREFSYEQYF. The whole variable domain, remainder taken from reference TRBV5-1 and TRBJ2-7, is KAGVTQTPRYLIKTRGQQVTLSCSPISGHRSVSWYQQTPGQGLQFLFEYFSETQRNKGNFPGRFSGRQFSNSRSEMNVSTLELGDSALYLCASSLGPNREFSYEQYFGPGTRLTVT.

This chain connects TRBV5-5 to TRBJ2-3, with 7 bases aligning to TRBD2. The germline V gene encodes CDR1 SGHKS and CDR2 YYEKEE (reference sequence). This CDR3 spans 14 amino acids. The V segment lost 2 bases and the J segment 4 bases; nucleotides outside the gene matches: 4. In DNA, the CDR3 is TGTGCCAGCAGCTTCATTGGGGGGGCAGATACGCAGTATTTT. As protein: CASSFIGGADTQYF. The full variable domain, rest sourced from reference TRBV5-5 and TRBJ2-3, is DAGVTQSPTHLIKTRGQQVTLRCSPISGHKSVSWYQQVLGQGPQFIFQYYEKEERGRGNFPDRFSARQFPNYSSELNVNALLLGDSALYLCASSFIGGADTQYFGPGTRLTVL.

Only a few counts were recorded for this clone. The chain combines TRBV27 with TRBJ1-2; D remains unclear. Germline V CDR1 and CDR2: MNHEY, SMNVEV (reference sequence). Trimming cost V 5 bases and J 8 bases, with 21 bases left between them. The CDR3 totals 15 residues. CDR3: CASSPASPGSYGYTF. The CDR3 DNA reads as TGTGCCAGCAGTCCCGCCTCCCCGGGGAGCTACGGCTACACCTTC.

The CDR3 sequence is CASSTDRGGYGYTF. The CDR3 nucleotides are TGTGCCAGTAGTACGGACAGGGGAGGCTATGGCTACACCTTC. The chain joins TRBV19 to TRBJ1-2, with 9 nucleotides matching TRBD1. V was clipped by 4 bases and J by 4 bases; unmatched bases: 4. CDR1 is LNHDA, CDR2 SQIVND, per germline (reference sequence). This CDR3 comprises 14 residues.

This clone was seen a handful of times. This rearrangement joins TRBV9 to TRBJ1-1; D is uncertain. CDR1 and CDR2 (germline): SGDLS, YYNGEE. The CDR3 totals 14 residues. The germline V and J ends were trimmed by 3 bases and 2 bases, with 11 bases remaining between them. CDR3 protein: CASSAGNGNTEAFF. CDR3 in DNA: TGTGCCAGCAGCGCGGGGAATGGCAACACTGAAGCTTTCTTT.

This clone came up once. The chain couples TRBV28 to TRBJ2-5; the D gene is possibly TRBD1 (6 bases). This CDR3 is built from 13 residues. V was cut by 7 bases and J by 5 bases, with 14 bases left in between. CDR1 is MDHEN, CDR2 SYDVKM, per germline. Here the CDR3 DNA reads TGTGCCAGCAAGCCAGGGGCCCCGGAGACCCAGTACTTC. This gives the protein CASKPGAPETQYF.

J is TRBJ2-7 and V is TRBV27; 7 bases map to TRBD1. The CDR3 has 13 amino acids. V trimming: 8 bases; J trimming: 2 bases; junction bases outside the gene matches: 6. Germline CDR1 MNHEY, CDR2 SMNVEV (reference sequence). The chain's CDR3 is CASGTVLTYEQYF. CDR3 coding DNA: TGTGCCAGCGGGACAGTCCTTACCTACGAGCAGTACTTC.

This clone has just one count. The chain joins TRBV7-3 to TRBJ2-3; 10 bases fit TRBD1. V was clipped by 5 bases and J by 4 bases; unmatched bases: 3. CDR1 and CDR2 (germline): SGHTA, FQGTGA. This CDR3 region has 14 residues. As DNA, the CDR3 is TGTGCCAGCAGCGTCGGACAGGGGGCAGATACGCAGTATTTT. Its protein is CASSVGQGADTQYF.

The chain recombines TRBV7-2 with TRBJ1-1, with D hard to call. Per the germline V gene, CDR1 is SGHTA and CDR2 is FQGNSA. The germline V and J ends were trimmed by 0 bases and 4 bases, with 12 bases remaining between them. This CDR3 region has 15 residues. DNA of the CDR3: TGTGCCAGCAGCTTAGCGTTAGCGGGAGGCACTGAAGCTTTCTTT. Residues: CASSLALAGGTEAFF.

This clone was seen just once. The rearrangement links TRBV19 to TRBJ1-2; 12 bases line up with TRBD1. The V gene's germline CDR1 is LNHDA and CDR2 SQIVND (reference sequence). CDR3 length: 17 residues. J gave up 5 bases and V 4 bases, and 11 bases lay outside the gene matches. The CDR3: CASSNQNPGQGAYGYTF. In DNA form, the CDR3 reads TGTGCCAGTAGTAACCAGAATCCGGGACAGGGGGCTTATGGCTACACCTTC.

This CDR3 reads CAWSVRFGHEQYF. The CDR3 DNA reads TGTGCCTGGAGTGTTCGGTTTGGGCACGAGCAGTACTTC. The J gene is TRBJ2-7, the V gene TRBV30; no reliable D call. The CDR3 is 13 amino acids. Germline V CDR1 and CDR2: GTSNPN, SVGIG (reference sequence). Trimming left V 0 bases short and J 5 bases short, with 11 bases between.

This CDR3 is CASSFRAGVWNEQFF. The CDR3 DNA reads TGTGCCAGCAGTTTCAGGGCGGGAGTATGGAATGAGCAGTTCTTC. This sequence joins TRBV27 and TRBJ2-1; 7 bases are a match to TRBD2. Germline V gene data show CDR1 as MNHEY and CDR2 as SMNVEV (reference sequence). The V gene end was trimmed by 3 bases and the J gene end by 7 bases; junction bases not matched to a gene: 9. This CDR3 region has 15 residues.

The chain joins TRBV7-9 to TRBJ1-6; D perhaps matches TRBD1 (6 bases). Per germline, CDR1 SEHNR and CDR2 FQNEAQ (reference sequence). This CDR3 is built from 14 residues. Trimming took 1 base from V and 17 from J, leaving 18 bases between them. DNA of the CDR3: TGTGCCAGCAGCTTAGAGGGTACAGGGCGAACTTTCCACTTT. Its translation is CASSLEGTGRTFHF.

This clone appeared once. The chain joins TRBV2 to TRBJ1-1; the match to TRBD1 covers 7 bases. Germline V CDR1 and CDR2: SNHLY, FYNNEI. J lost 8 bases, V lost 5 bases, and 11 bases had no gene match. This CDR3 contains 14 residues. CDR3 loop: CASSWDSWTSEAFF. The CDR3 DNA reads as TGTGCCAGCAGTTGGGACAGCTGGACAAGCGAAGCTTTCTTT.

The V and J genes are TRBV6-2 or TRBV6-3 and TRBJ2-5; 9 positions agree with TRBD2. Trimming removed 4 bases from V and 0 bases from J; junction bases left unmatched: 6. This CDR3 comprises 16 residues. CDR1 and CDR2 (germline): MNHEY, SVGEGT. For the CDR3, the DNA is TGTGCCAGCAGTTCATCTAGCGGGGCGTACCAAGAGACCCAGTACTTC. This encodes CASSSSSGAYQETQYF.

This chain joins TRBV25-1 and TRBJ1-1, with TRBD1 as a possible D gene (5 bases). This CDR3 region has 15 residues. From germline, CDR1 is MGHDK and CDR2 SYGVNS. V dropped 4 bases and J dropped 0 bases, with 12 bases sitting between them. The CDR3 reads CASSGGQLMNTEAFF. Written as DNA, the CDR3 is TGTGCCAGCAGTGGAGGACAACTCATGAACACTGAAGCTTTCTTT.

The V gene is TRBV11-2, the J gene TRBJ1-1; unclear D gene. The ends were cut back, 5 bases at V and 7 bases at J, with 8 bases in the middle. The germline V gene encodes CDR1 SGHAT and CDR2 FQNNGV. The CDR3 covers 11 residues. The DNA for the CDR3 is TGTGCCAGCAGCCGGGGATTTGAAGCTTTCTTT. Its protein is CASSRGFEAFF.

The chain has TRBV5-1 and TRBJ2-5, with 11 bases aligning to TRBD2. V lost 0 bases to trimming and J lost 2 bases; unmatched junction nucleotides: 9. The CDR3 totals 18 residues. The germline gives CDR1 SGHRS, CDR2 YFSETQ. CDR3 DNA: TGCGCCAGCAGCTTGGGTCCGGGATTAGCGGGAGGGCAAGAGACCCAGTACTTC. Encoded protein: CASSLGPGLAGGQETQYF.

The chain recombines TRBV7-2 with TRBJ1-6; 9 bases are a match to TRBD1. V dropped 3 bases and J dropped 10; count of bases not matched to a gene: 7. The CDR3 consists of 15 residues. Germline V CDR1 and CDR2: SGHTA, FQGNSA. In DNA form, the CDR3 reads TGTGCCAGCAGCTTTCTCGGGACAGGGTTGTCACCCCTCCACTTT. It codes for CASSFLGTGLSPLHF. The full variable domain, its missing parts supplied by reference TRBV7-2 and TRBJ1-6, is GAGVSQSPSNKVTEKGKDVELRCDPISGHTALYWYRQSLGQGLEFLIYFQGNSAPDKSGLPSDRFSAERTGGSVSTLTIQRTQQEDSAVYLCASSFLGTGLSPLHFGNGTRLTVT.

This chain uses TRBV10-3 with TRBJ1-1; D is ambiguous. V was shortened by 10 bases and J by 1 base, with 7 bases between the two germline ends. CDR1 and CDR2 from the germline V gene are ENHRY and SYGVKD. This CDR3 has 11 residues. The CDR3 loop reads CATRRNTEAFF. In DNA form, the CDR3 reads TGTGCCACTCGTAGGAACACTGAAGCTTTCTTT.

This sequence joins TRBV7-2 and TRBJ2-3; D remains unclear. CDR3 length: 16 amino acids. Germline V gene lookup returns CDR1 SGHTA and CDR2 FQGNSA. V shed 0 bases and J shed 3 bases, with 13 bases lying between them. The CDR3 is CASSLALGEITDTQYF. DNA of the CDR3: TGTGCCAGCAGCTTAGCGCTAGGAGAGATTACAGATACGCAGTATTTT.